The rows below give T cell receptor beta chains drawn from one sample of a study of shared clonotypes between healthy human individuals. Sequencing was performed with immunoSEQ multiplex PCR; in TCRdb, only in-frame clones are kept and a portion is missing. The profile shows around 2.1 million clones, under 95% of them singletons. Specimen: naive CD8+ T cells from PBMCs. The source of these receptors is a man between 18 and 29 years old in good health. Some clones in this sample may be carry-over from other donors' samples. CDR3s include the opening cysteine and the closing phenylalanine or tryptophan. D genes are given only for firm matches. Size tells how often a clone was seen (once, few, many) or the class of an expanded clone, and some rows leave it out.

cdr3_length	d_call	clone_size	v_call	j_call	cdr3_nt	cdr3_aa
16	NA	NA	TRBV7-8	TRBJ2-7	TGTGCCAGCAGCTTAAAGGCTTTGGGAAGCTCCTACGAGCAGTACTTC	CASSLKALGSSYEQYF
15	TRBD2	NA	TRBV6-6	TRBJ2-7	TGTGCCAGCAGTCCCGCAGTCGCGGGGGTCTACGAGCAGTACTTC	CASSPAVAGVYEQYF
17	NA	NA	TRBV7-3	TRBJ2-1	TGTGCCAGCAGCCCATCCGCGGGGTACTCATCTGAATATGAGCAGTTCTTC	CASSPSAGYSSEYEQFF
16	TRBD2	NA	TRBV7-9	TRBJ2-7	TGTGCCAGCAGCCCTCGATCTAGCGGGAGCACGTACGAGCAGTACTTC	CASSPRSSGSTYEQYF
14	NA	NA	TRBV6-1	TRBJ1-1	TGTGCCAGCAGTGAAAAGGGGCGGAACACTGAAGCTTTCTTT	CASSEKGRNTEAFF
15	NA	NA	TRBV7-9	TRBJ2-1	TGTGCCAGCAGAGCCTCCGGGACACGGAACAATGAGCAGTTCTTC	CASRASGTRNNEQFF
15	TRBD1	NA	TRBV4-3	TRBJ1-3	TGCGCCAGCAGCACCGGGACAGGGGGTTGGAACACCATATATTTT	CASSTGTGGWNTIYF
17	TRBD2	NA	TRBV11-2	TRBJ2-2	TGTGCCAGCAGCTCCTATTCCGGGACTAGCTACACCGGGGAGCTGTTTTTT	CASSSYSGTSYTGELFF
14	TRBD1	once	TRBV4-1	TRBJ2-7	TGCGCCAGCAGCCAAGATCCAGGGGGCTGGGAGCAGTACTTC	CASSQDPGGWEQYF
13	NA	NA	TRBV27	TRBJ2-7	TGTGCCAGCAGTCTTCTGGGGGGCAACGAGCAGTACTTC	CASSLLGGNEQYF
17	TRBD2	NA	TRBV4-1	TRBJ2-7	TGCGCCAGCAGCCTCCGCGGGAGCCGGCCCAGCTCCTACGAGCAGTACTTC	CASSLRGSRPSSYEQYF
13	NA	NA	TRBV19	TRBJ2-1	TGTGCCAGTAGTGGCATCTCGGGTCCTGAGCAGTTCTTC	CASSGISGPEQFF
14	NA	NA	TRBV7-9	TRBJ1-1	TGTGCCAGCAGCCCCGGGCTGCGGGGCACTGAAGCTTTCTTT	CASSPGLRGTEAFF
14	NA	NA	TRBV5-1	TRBJ1-3	TGCGCCAGCAGCTGGACAGTCTCTGGAAACACCATATATTTT	CASSWTVSGNTIYF
17	NA	NA	TRBV19	TRBJ1-5	TGTGCCAGTAGTATAACTACTGAGACAGGTAGCAATCAGCCCCAGCATTTT	CASSITTETGSNQPQHF
17	TRBD2	NA	TRBV29-1	TRBJ2-1	TGCAGCGCCCTGGGACTAGCGGGCTCGAGCTCCTACAATGAGCAGTTCTTC	CSALGLAGSSSYNEQFF
15	NA	NA	TRBV7-9	TRBJ2-7	TGTGCCAGCAGCTTAGATGGGCAACCTCCCTACGAGCAGTACTTC	CASSLDGQPPYEQYF
13	NA	NA	TRBV7-2	TRBJ2-7	TGTGCCAGCAGCTCACTTTCCAACTACGAGCAGTACTTC	CASSSLSNYEQYF
15	TRBD2	NA	TRBV27	TRBJ2-1	TGTGCCAGCAGCACGAGACTAGCGGGAGGTCGCGAGCAGTTCTTC	CASSTRLAGGREQFF